These T cell receptor beta chains were read from a single sample in a study of T cells in Graves' hyperthyroidism and ophthalmopathy. TCRdb reanalysed the multiplex PCR reads using MiXCR and keeps one entry per CDR3 protein. The sample carries some 490,000 distinct CDR3 sequences, about 20% recorded once. Sequencing used blood. These receptors came from a woman aged 70 to 79 with Graves' ophthalmopathy. The CDR3 runs from the conserved cysteine through the conserved F or W.

v_call: TRBV27
cdr3_aa: CASSLGGQTYEQYF

v_call: TRBV6-1
cdr3_aa: CASRRELADTQYF

v_call: TRBV28
cdr3_aa: CASSLVTAYNEQFF

v_call: TRBV15
cdr3_aa: CATSRDGREETQYF

v_call: TRBV11-2
cdr3_aa: CASSLAGILELEAFF

v_call: TRBV6-1
cdr3_aa: CASSERMAFF

v_call: TRBV6-1
cdr3_aa: CASSGTGRNEQFF

v_call: TRBV11-2
cdr3_aa: CASSLGGRRQETQYF

v_call: TRBV27
cdr3_aa: CASSPRTGGASTQYF

v_call: TRBV12-3/TRBV12-4
cdr3_aa: CASTPPEPGPIETNEQFF

v_call: TRBV6-1
cdr3_aa: CASIPRVAGVHEQYF

v_call: TRBV7-2
cdr3_aa: CASSGSGGSYEQYF

v_call: TRBV29-1
cdr3_aa: CSVDGEGTSGTDTQYF

v_call: TRBV7-3
cdr3_aa: CASSPNRGDTQYF

v_call: TRBV11-2
cdr3_aa: CASSLRDRAHEQYF

v_call: TRBV20-1
cdr3_aa: CSAWGRSEETQYF

v_call: TRBV4-3
cdr3_aa: CASSQDRQSGGHTQYF

v_call: TRBV15
cdr3_aa: CATSDRRWDEQFF

v_call: TRBV20-1
cdr3_aa: CSARVGGGLVVTDTQYF

v_call: TRBV2
cdr3_aa: CASRLAGVYNEQFF

v_call: TRBV2
cdr3_aa: CASRGLAGRMDTQYF

v_call: TRBV7-8
cdr3_aa: CASSTLRNRGRMETQYF

v_call: TRBV28
cdr3_aa: CASSYLADEQYF

v_call: TRBV29-1
cdr3_aa: CSVEDMGLAGGPLRTDTQYF

v_call: TRBV19
cdr3_aa: CASSIGQVGEQYF

v_call: TRBV12-5
cdr3_aa: CASALQGGSYNEQFF

v_call: TRBV3-1
cdr3_aa: CASTRGTPGLNTEAFF

v_call: TRBV28
cdr3_aa: CASSRTPSTDTQYF

v_call: TRBV7-2
cdr3_aa: CASSPRAGDQPQHF

v_call: TRBV6-1
cdr3_aa: CASSGWKSETQYF

v_call: TRBV5-6
cdr3_aa: CASSTPGQGADTQYF

v_call: TRBV24-1
cdr3_aa: CATSDQSSTRRYNEQFF

v_call: TRBV27
cdr3_aa: CASSWNERTDTQYF

v_call: TRBV4-3
cdr3_aa: CASSQVFQETQYF

v_call: TRBV5-5
cdr3_aa: CASSLARTELMNTEAFF

v_call: TRBV6-1
cdr3_aa: CASSEGLGLSNQPQHF

v_call: TRBV14
cdr3_aa: CASSQGQVVYGYTF

v_call: TRBV19
cdr3_aa: CASSPPGPRAVTF

v_call: TRBV28
cdr3_aa: CASRLRGNYGYTF

v_call: TRBV7-9
cdr3_aa: CASSPLGTGAYEQYF

v_call: TRBV6-4
cdr3_aa: CASSAGQGERARYTF

v_call: TRBV7-9
cdr3_aa: CASSLPLTGDRETQYF